A single sample gave rise to the 25 T cell receptor beta chains below, sequenced in a study of T cell responses to AZD1222 COVID-19 vaccine (dated by TCRdb to the early 2020s). Library method: the immunoSEQ multiplex PCR assay. Drawn from immuneACCESS, this table holds only the in-frame rearrangements with V and J called that TCRdb kept. Clones are partly lost; checked studies trace under half to an unresolved V gene and leave the rest unexplained. The sample profile shows approximately 100,000 clones; just over 85% of them were found once. The ten largest clones add up to roughly 1.4% of the sample. The time point label on this specimen signifies: baseline before first vaccination. Sequenced here: peripheral blood, sampled on day 0 of AZD1222 vaccination. All receptors come from an adult in good health.

The genes are TRBV5-8 and TRBJ1-4, with D unclear. The CDR3 spans 14 residues. Deletions cut 4 bases from V and 5 bases from J, with 12 bases between. Germline V lookup: CDR1 SGHTS, CDR2 YDEGEE. The CDR3 region is CASSLGRLNEKLFF. The CDR3 nucleotides are TGTGCCAGCAGCCTGGGGAGGCTAAATGAAAAACTGTTTTTT.

CDR3: CASSRGHMNTEAFF. The CDR3 DNA is TGTGCCAGCAGCCGGGGACACATGAACACTGAAGCTTTCTTT. The chain uses TRBV3-1 (or the pseudogene TRBV3-2) and TRBJ1-1, with TRBD1 as a possible D gene (6 bases). The CDR3 has 14 residues. Trimming removed 4 bases from V and 0 bases from J, with 9 bases in between. CDR1 LGHDT and CDR2 YNNKEL come from the germline V gene (reference sequence).

Turning to this clone: Relative to the germline gene, one junction end is altered; a read error may explain this. V and J are TRBV6-2 or TRBV6-3 and TRBJ2-1, with 9 bases lining up with TRBD2. CDR3 length equals 15 residues. CDR1 is MNHEY and CDR2 is SVGEGT in the germline V gene. CDR3 loop: CASRYPSGVGNEQFF. CDR3 nucleotides: TGTGCCAGCCGTTACCCTAGCGGGGTGGGCAATGAGCAGTTCTTC.

The table lists this clone with a count of one. The rearrangement joins TRBV15 to TRBJ2-7; TRBD1 matches at 11 bases. V shed 8 bases, J shed 4 bases, and the junction held 10 bases outside the gene matches. Germline-derived CDR1 and CDR2 are LNHNV and YYDKDF (reference sequence). The CDR3 is made up of 15 amino acids. CDR3 nucleotide sequence: TGTGCCACCGGGCTGGCCGGACAGGGGGCGTACGAGCAGTACTTC. This translates into CATGLAGQGAYEQYF.

The CDR3 bases are TGCGCCAGCAGCCAGCTGCCCCTGGGAGGGAGGGGCTCCTATAATTCACCCCTCCACTTT. This gives the protein CASSQLPLGGRGSYNSPLHF. This chain connects TRBV4-1 to TRBJ1-6, with D perhaps matching TRBD1 (5 bases). This CDR3 contains 20 residues. V lost 3 bases and J lost 0, with 21 bases in between. The germline V gene has CDR1 MGHRA and CDR2 YSYEKL.

The chain combines TRBV2 with TRBJ2-1; TRBD2 matches 8 bases. This CDR3 has 12 residues. V trimming: 4 bases; J trimming: 9 bases; junction bases outside the gene matches: 2. CDR1 and CDR2 from the germline V gene are SNHLY and FYNNEI. The CDR3 reads CASSAGGGEQFF. The CDR3 DNA sequence: TGTGCCAGCAGTGCGGGAGGGGGTGAGCAGTTCTTC.

The genes are TRBV5-6 and TRBJ2-6, with D tentatively TRBD1 (5 bases). Deletions cut 0 bases from V and 0 bases from J, with 10 bases between. CDR1 and CDR2 (germline): SGHDT, YYEEEE. The CDR3 is 17 residues long. CDR3 protein: CASSLARQTSGANVLTF. In nucleotides, the CDR3 is TGTGCCAGCAGCTTGGCCCGACAGACCTCTGGGGCCAACGTCCTGACTTTC.

The genes are TRBV19 and TRBJ1-3, with D perhaps matching TRBD1 (6 bases). The V end was cut by 5 bases, the J end by 0 bases, with 11 bases between. Germline assignment: CDR1 LNHDA and CDR2 SQIVND (reference sequence). This CDR3 spans 15 amino acids. The DNA of the CDR3 is TGTGCCAGTAGTCGACAGGTTTACTCTGGAAACACCATATATTTT. Translating it yields CASSRQVYSGNTIYF.

The rearrangement uses TRBV5-4 and TRBJ1-2, with 7 bases lining up with TRBD1. Germline V gene data show CDR1 as SGHNT and CDR2 as YYREEE (reference sequence). The CDR3 has 13 amino acids. V trimming: 2 bases; J trimming: 8 bases; junction bases outside the gene matches: 6. Here the CDR3 reads CASSFPHRGGYTF. The DNA for the CDR3 is TGTGCCAGCAGCTTTCCCCACAGGGGAGGCTACACCTTC.

The chain has TRBV7-2 and TRBJ1-1, with TRBD1 matching over 9 bases. The CDR3 spans 13 residues. The V gene end was trimmed by 5 bases and the J gene end by 4 bases; junction bases not matched to a gene: 2. The germline CDR1 and CDR2 sequences are SGHTA and FQGNSA. The DNA for the CDR3 is TGTGCCAGCAGCCGGGACAGGGTCACTGAAGCTTTCTTT. Its translation: CASSRDRVTEAFF.

J is TRBJ2-3 and V is TRBV10-3; the D gene is possibly TRBD2 (6 bases). Deletions cut 5 bases from V and 3 bases from J, with 15 bases between. The germline gives CDR1 ENHRY, CDR2 SYGVKD. The CDR3 contains 15 residues. CDR3 bases: TGTGCCATCAGTATCGGGACTCGTGGGACAGATACGCAGTATTTT. Its translation is CAISIGTRGTDTQYF.

The V call is TRBV27, the J call TRBJ1-2; 8 nucleotides line up with TRBD1. Trimming took 10 bases from V and 4 from J; bases not matched to a gene: 11. Germline CDR1 and CDR2: MNHEY and SMNVEV (reference sequence). This CDR3 region has 14 residues. As DNA, the CDR3 is TGTGCCAACCTTCCTCGACAGGGGCGCTATGGCTACACCTTC. Its protein is CANLPRQGRYGYTF.

This sequence joins TRBV11-2 and TRBJ1-4; D remains ambiguous. In germline, CDR1 is SGHAT, CDR2 FQNNGV. CDR3 length: 17 residues. The germline V and J ends were trimmed by 2 bases and 7 bases, with 20 bases remaining between them. The CDR3 region has the DNA TGTGCCAGCAGCTTAAGAGTCAGGCCAAGTGAGGGTGAAAAACTGTTTTTT. Translating it yields CASSLRVRPSEGEKLFF.

The V call is TRBV27, the J call TRBJ1-6, with D possibly matching TRBD1 (6 bases). In germline, CDR1 is MNHEY, CDR2 SMNVEV (reference sequence). The length of the CDR3 is 16 residues. Trimming stripped 5 bases from V and 10 bases from J, with 21 bases between. The CDR3: CASSTLTGQRSSPLHF. CDR3 nucleotide sequence: TGTGCCAGCAGTACCCTGACTGGACAGCGTAGCTCACCCCTCCACTTT.

Here the CDR3 reads CASSEATSLNEQFF. CDR3 nucleotides: TGTGCCAGCAGCGAGGCGACTAGCCTCAATGAGCAGTTCTTC. This rearrangement joins TRBV9 to TRBJ2-1, with 7 bases fitting TRBD2. The junction had 6 bases not matched to a gene; V was cut back by 3 bases and J by 6 bases. This CDR3 is built from 14 residues. Germline-derived CDR1 and CDR2 are SGDLS and YYNGEE.

The V gene is TRBV19, the J gene TRBJ2-5; D possibly corresponds to TRBD1 (5 bases). The germline gives CDR1 LNHDA, CDR2 SQIVND (reference sequence). The V and J ends lost 5 bases and 4 bases respectively, with 23 bases between them. CDR3 size: 17 residues. Here the CDR3 reads CASSSQGGERWRETQYF. For the CDR3, the DNA is TGTGCCAGTAGTTCCCAGGGTGGGGAAAGGTGGAGAGAGACCCAGTACTTC.

The chain joins TRBV19 to TRBJ1-1; the D gene is possibly TRBD1 (5 bases). The CDR3 loop spans 16 amino acids. From germline, CDR1 is LNHDA and CDR2 SQIVND (reference sequence). V dropped 3 bases and J dropped 1 base, with 15 bases sitting between them. CDR3 in DNA: TGTGCCAGTAGTATGGGTGGGGCCTTATCGAACACTGAAGCTTTCTTT. Its protein product is CASSMGGALSNTEAFF.

This chain joins TRBV3-1 (or the pseudogene TRBV3-2) and TRBJ1-2, with D possibly TRBD1 on 5 matching bases. The germline V gene encodes CDR1 LGHDT and CDR2 YNNKEL (reference sequence). Trimming stripped 5 bases from V and 2 bases from J, with 12 bases between. The CDR3 extends over 14 amino acids. CDR3 sequence reads: CASSSNRDNYGYTF. Here the CDR3 DNA reads TGTGCCAGCAGCTCTAACCGGGACAACTATGGCTACACCTTC.

The chain is built from TRBV7-8 and TRBJ2-7; 13 positions match TRBD2. Germline CDR1 SGHVS, CDR2 FQNEAQ. The length of the CDR3 is 16 residues. J was trimmed by 4 bases and V by 0 bases; bases with no gene match: 3. CDR3: CASSLARLAGGYEQYF. The CDR3 DNA reads TGTGCCAGCAGCTTAGCTAGACTAGCGGGGGGTTACGAGCAGTACTTC.

The chain carries TRBV29-1 and TRBJ2-7; possible D gene TRBD2, 6 bases. Deletions cut 4 bases from V and 5 bases from J, with 12 bases between. The V gene's germline CDR1 is SQVTM and CDR2 ANQGSEA. This CDR3 contains 12 residues. The CDR3 DNA sequence: TGCAGCGTTGGGGGGGTTTTACACGAGCAGTACTTC. Its protein product is CSVGGVLHEQYF.

The chain carries TRBV5-1 and TRBJ2-7; 7 bases match TRBD1. Germline CDR1 reads SGHRS; CDR2 reads YFSETQ. The CDR3 is 13 amino acids. J gave up 2 bases and V 5 bases, and 4 bases lay outside the gene matches. Here the CDR3 reads CASRDRPPYEQYF. The CDR3 bases are TGCGCCAGCAGGGACAGGCCCCCCTACGAGCAGTACTTC.

The chain couples TRBV5-5 to TRBJ1-1; D call uncertain. Germline V gene data show CDR1 as SGHKS and CDR2 as YYEKEE (reference sequence). The CDR3 extends over 14 amino acids. Trimming cost V 7 bases and J 0 bases, with 13 bases left between them. This CDR3 reads CASVSRIMNTEAFF. CDR3 DNA: TGTGCCAGCGTTTCGAGAATCATGAACACTGAAGCTTTCTTT. Complete variable domain (other parts from reference TRBV5-5 and TRBJ1-1): DAGVTQSPTHLIKTRGQQVTLRCSPISGHKSVSWYQQVLGQGPQFIFQYYEKEERGRGNFPDRFSARQFPNYSSELNVNALLLGDSALYLCASVSRIMNTEAFFGQGTRLTVV.

This clone was counted at least ten times. The J gene is TRBJ1-5, the V gene TRBV19; D is perhaps TRBD1 (5 bases). CDR3 length equals 16 residues. V lost 3 bases and J 3 bases, leaving 15 bases between the germline ends. Germline V gives CDR1 LNHDA, CDR2 SQIVND (reference sequence). For the CDR3, the DNA is TGTGCCAGTAGTATTTTGGGGCGACGGCACAATCAGCCCCAGCATTTT. Translated: CASSILGRRHNQPQHF.

This chain connects TRBV28 to TRBJ1-2; 9 bases are shared with TRBD1. Per the germline V gene, CDR1 is MDHEN and CDR2 is SYDVKM. The CDR3 totals 17 residues. J was trimmed by 4 bases and V by 6 bases; bases with no gene match: 15. CDR3: CASRETGGASRAYGYTF. CDR3 in DNA: TGTGCCAGCAGAGAAACAGGGGGCGCCTCAAGGGCCTATGGCTACACCTTC.

This clone was observed a few times. The chain joins TRBV7-2 to TRBJ2-7; 7 positions match TRBD1. The V and J ends lost 4 bases and 2 bases, in that order; junction bases with no gene match: 8. From germline, CDR1 is SGHTA and CDR2 FQGNSA. This CDR3 has 15 amino acids. CDR3 sequence reads: CASSYNWDSPYEQYF. CDR3 nucleotide sequence: TGTGCCAGCAGCTACAATTGGGACAGCCCCTACGAGCAGTACTTC.